This TCR beta chain was retrieved from a study of CD8 T cells in Susac syndrome. After extraction with the RNeasy kit, roughly 0.5 to 1 ug of the RNA was reverse transcribed using random hexamers. The method of amplification for TCR beta CDR3 was immunoSEQ multiplex PCR, covering 54 Vbeta and 13 Jbeta. TCRdb re-called the immunoSEQ multiplex PCR reads with MiXCR, one entry per CDR3 protein. This repertoire shows around 280,000 distinct CDR3 sequences, roughly 94% found once; its top ten account for 0.065%. This clonotype was found once. The CDR3 totals 16 residues. Germline loops: CDR1 SGHRS, CDR2 YFSETQ. V gave up 1 base and J gave up 0 bases; unmatched junction bases: 4.

The TCR originated in a human donor with multiple sclerosis. The J gene is TRBJ1-1, the V gene TRBV5-1; 9 bases align to TRBD1. Material for sequencing was CD4+ T cells from PBMCs. CDR3 DNA sequence: TGCGCCAGCAGCTTGAGGGACAGGGCCGTGAACACTGAAGCTTTCTTT. It yields the protein CASSLRDRAVNTEAFF.